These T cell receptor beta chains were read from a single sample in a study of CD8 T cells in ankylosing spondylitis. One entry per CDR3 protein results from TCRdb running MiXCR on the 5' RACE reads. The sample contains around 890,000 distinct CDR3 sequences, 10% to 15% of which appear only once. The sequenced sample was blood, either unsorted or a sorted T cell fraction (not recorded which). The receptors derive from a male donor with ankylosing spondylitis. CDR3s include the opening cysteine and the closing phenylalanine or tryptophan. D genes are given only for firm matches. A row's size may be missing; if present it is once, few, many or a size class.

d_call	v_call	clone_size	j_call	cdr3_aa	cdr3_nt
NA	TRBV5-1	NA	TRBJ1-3	CASSLRDPSGNTIYF	TGCGCCAGCAGCTTGAGGGACCCCTCTGGAAACACCATATATTTT
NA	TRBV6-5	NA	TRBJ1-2	CASSYSYPGTRYTF	TGTGCCAGCAGTTACTCTTATCCCGGGACCCGCTACACCTTC
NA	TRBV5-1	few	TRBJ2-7	CASSPGGAETYEQYF	TGCGCCAGCAGCCCTGGGGGGGCAGAGACCTACGAGCAGTACTTC
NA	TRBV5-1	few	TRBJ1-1	CASSPTGTRVSNTEAFF	TGCGCCAGCAGCCCGACGGGGACTAGAGTCTCGAACACTGAAGCTTTCTTT
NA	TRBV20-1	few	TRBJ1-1	CSVSPRGSWDIEAFF	TGCAGTGTTTCACCACGAGGAAGCTGGGACATTGAAGCTTTCTTT
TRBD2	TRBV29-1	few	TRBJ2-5	CSVATSGGPQETQYF	TGCAGCGTAGCGACTAGCGGGGGACCCCAAGAGACCCAGTACTTC
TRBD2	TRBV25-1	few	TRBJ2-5	CASRGLVRETQYF	TGTGCCAGCAGGGGACTAGTGAGGGAGACCCAGTACTTC
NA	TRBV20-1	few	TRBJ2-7	CSAEVRGSYEQYF	TGCAGTGCTGAGGTACGAGGCTCCTACGAGCAGTACTTC
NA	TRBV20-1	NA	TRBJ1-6	CSARKGGDSPLHF	TGCAGTGCTAGGAAGGGGGGGGATTCACCCCTCCACTTT
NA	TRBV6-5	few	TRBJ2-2	CASSYGEAGTGELFF	TGTGCCAGCAGTTACGGTGAGGCAGGCACCGGGGAGCTGTTTTTT
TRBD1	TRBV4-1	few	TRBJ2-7	CASSQERRQGSYEQYF	TGCGCCAGCAGCCAAGAGAGACGACAGGGATCCTACGAGCAGTACTTC
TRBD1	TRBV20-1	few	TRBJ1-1	CSARSGTANTEAFF	TGCAGTGCTAGATCCGGGACAGCGAACACTGAAGCTTTCTTT
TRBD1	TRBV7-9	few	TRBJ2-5	CASSLTWQQGLETQYF	TGTGCCAGCAGCCTAACCTGGCAACAGGGGCTAGAGACCCAGTACTTC
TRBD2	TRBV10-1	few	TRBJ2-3	CASTSGRSTDTQYF	TGCGCCAGCACTAGCGGGAGGTCCACAGATACGCAGTATTTT
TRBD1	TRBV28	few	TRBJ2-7	CASPTGEYEQYF	TGTGCCAGCCCTACAGGGGAATACGAGCAGTACTTC
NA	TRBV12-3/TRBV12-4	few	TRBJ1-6	CASSLAFGMGSPLHF	TGTGCCAGCAGTTTAGCGTTCGGGATGGGTTCACCCCTCCACTTT
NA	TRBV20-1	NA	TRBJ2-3	CSAAATDTQYF	TGCAGTGCCGCCGCGACAGATACGCAGTATTTT
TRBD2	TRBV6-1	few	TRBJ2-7	CASMIGAGGDEQYF	TGTGCCAGCATGATCGGGGCGGGGGGTGACGAGCAGTACTTC
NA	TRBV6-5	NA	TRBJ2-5	CASSYSRTLSQETQYF	TGTGCCAGCAGTTACTCAAGGACCCTTTCCCAAGAGACCCAGTACTTC
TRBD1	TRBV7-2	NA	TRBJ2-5	CASSLIGTGRETQYF	TGTGCCAGCAGCTTGATTGGGACAGGGCGAGAGACCCAGTACTTC
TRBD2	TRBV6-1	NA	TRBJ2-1	CASKKNRLAGDPYNEQFF	TGTGCCAGCAAAAAAAACCGACTAGCGGGAGACCCTTACAATGAGCAGTTCTTC
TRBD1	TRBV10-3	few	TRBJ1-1	CAIRPGQWNTEAFF	TGTGCCATCAGGCCGGGACAGTGGAACACTGAAGCTTTCTTT
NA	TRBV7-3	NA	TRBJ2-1	CASSLNANYNEQFF	TGTGCCAGCAGCTTAAACGCGAATTACAATGAGCAGTTCTTC
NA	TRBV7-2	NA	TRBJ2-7	CASSLAWTDYEQYF	TGTGCCAGCAGCTTAGCATGGACAGACTACGAGCAGTACTTC
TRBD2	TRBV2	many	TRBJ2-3	CASSGAGGRGSTDTQYF	TGTGCCAGCAGTGGAGCGGGAGGCCGGGGGAGCACAGATACGCAGTATTTT
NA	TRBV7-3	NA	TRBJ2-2	CASSRVSRTGELFF	TGTGCCAGCAGCCGGGTATCCAGGACCGGGGAGCTGTTTTTT
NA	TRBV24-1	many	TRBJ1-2	CATSDRYGYTF	TGTGCCACCAGTGATCGTTATGGCTACACCTTC
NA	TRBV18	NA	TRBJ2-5	CASSPPSGGETQYF	TGTGCCAGCTCACCACCGAGTGGGGGAGAGACCCAGTACTTC
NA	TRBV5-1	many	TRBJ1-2	CASSERQALYGYTF	TGCGCCAGCAGCGAAAGACAGGCCCTCTATGGCTACACCTTC
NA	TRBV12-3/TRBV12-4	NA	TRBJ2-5	CASSTDRMKTQYF	TGTGCCAGCAGTACCGACAGGATGAAGACCCAGTACTTC
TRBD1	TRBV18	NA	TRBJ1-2	CASSPGSTGRANYGYTF	TGTGCCAGCTCACCAGGTTCGACAGGGAGGGCTAACTATGGCTACACCTTC
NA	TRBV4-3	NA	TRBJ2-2	CASSQYRGADTGELFF	TGCGCCAGCAGCCAATATCGGGGGGCTGACACCGGGGAGCTGTTTTTT
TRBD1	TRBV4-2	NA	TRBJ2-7	CASSATGTGGYEQYF	TGTGCCAGCAGCGCGACCGGGACAGGGGGCTACGAGCAGTACTTC
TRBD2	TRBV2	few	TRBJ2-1	CATGTSGGYNEQFF	TGTGCCACCGGAACTAGCGGGGGATACAATGAGCAGTTCTTC
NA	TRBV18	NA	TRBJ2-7	CASSPQQALEYEQYF	TGTGCCAGCTCACCCCAACAGGCCCTTGAGTACGAGCAGTACTTC
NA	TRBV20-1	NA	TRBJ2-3	CSATAPLSAFTDTQYF	TGCAGTGCTACGGCCCCCCTAAGCGCCTTCACAGATACGCAGTATTTT
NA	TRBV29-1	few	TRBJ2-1	CSVVARGYEQFF	TGCAGCGTTGTAGCCAGGGGCTATGAGCAGTTCTTC
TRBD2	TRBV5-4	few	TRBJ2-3	CASSFGGSSADTQYF	TGTGCCAGCAGCTTTGGCGGGAGTTCCGCAGATACGCAGTATTTT
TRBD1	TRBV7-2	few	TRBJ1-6	CASSFGQGLHF	TGTGCCAGCAGCTTTGGACAGGGTTTGCACTTT
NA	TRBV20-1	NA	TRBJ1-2	CCARDVDRTNYGYTF	TGCTGTGCTAGAGATGTAGACAGGACAAACTATGGCTACACCTTC